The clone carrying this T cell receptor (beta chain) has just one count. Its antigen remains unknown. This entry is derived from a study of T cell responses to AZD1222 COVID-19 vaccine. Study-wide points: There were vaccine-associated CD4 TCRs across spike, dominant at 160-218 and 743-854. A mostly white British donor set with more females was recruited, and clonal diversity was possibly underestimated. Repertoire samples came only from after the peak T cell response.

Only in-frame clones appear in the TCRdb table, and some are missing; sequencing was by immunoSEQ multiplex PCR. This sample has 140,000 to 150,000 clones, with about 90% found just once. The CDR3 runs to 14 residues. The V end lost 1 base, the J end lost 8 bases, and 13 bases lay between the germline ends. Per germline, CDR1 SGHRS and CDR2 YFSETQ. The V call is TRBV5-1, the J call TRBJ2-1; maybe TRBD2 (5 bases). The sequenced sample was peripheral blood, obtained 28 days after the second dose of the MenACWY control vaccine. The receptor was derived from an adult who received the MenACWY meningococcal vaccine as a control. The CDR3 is CASSLIRGRDEQFF. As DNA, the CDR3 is TGCGCCAGCAGCTTGATCCGGGGTAGGGATGAGCAGTTCTTC.